The 2 T cell receptor beta chains below were found in one sample sequenced in a study of blood T cell repertoires in COVID-19. Profiled with immunoSEQ multiplex PCR; TCRdb holds only in-frame clones, not every one. This sample has about 300,000 clones, with 80% to 90% found just once. Material: PBMCs or T cells enriched from blood (not recorded which). Receptors were obtained from a young man who had recovered from COVID-19.

This clone was counted only a few times. The rearrangement uses TRBV6-5 and TRBJ1-1; 9 bases line up with TRBD1. From germline, CDR1 is MNHEY and CDR2 SVGAGI. The V and J ends lost 3 bases and 5 bases, in that order; junction bases with no gene match: 7. The CDR3 consists of 15 residues. CDR3 nucleotides: TGTGCCAGCAGTTATCCACAGGGGGCAGGGACTGAAGCTTTCTTT. Translation gives CASSYPQGAGTEAFF.

The CDR3, as DNA: TGTGCCTGGAGTCCGACAGATTACGAGCAGTACTTC. Its translation: CAWSPTDYEQYF. The chain uses TRBV30 and TRBJ2-7; weak D call: TRBD1 (5 bases). CDR1 GTSNPN and CDR2 SVGIG come from the germline V gene (reference sequence). Trimming cost V 2 bases and J 4 bases, with 9 bases left between them. The CDR3 consists of 12 residues.